The 25 T cell receptor beta chains below come from one sample, sequenced in a study of OX40 agonist ivuxolimab in advanced cancers. Sequencing used immunoSEQ multiplex PCR; TCRdb keeps in-frame clones, though not all of them. The data show about 46,000 clones, 70% to 90% seen once. The sequencing here drew on CD4+ or CD8+ T cells sorted from blood, taken in a trial of the OX40 agonist ivuxolimab. Receptors were obtained from an adult with an advanced solid tumor such as melanoma, head and neck, liver or kidney cancer.

The chain joins TRBV6-1 to TRBJ2-2; 8 bases are shared with TRBD2. The V gene's germline CDR1 is MNHNS and CDR2 SASEGT. With 3 bases clipped from V and 5 bases from J, the junction kept 11 bases outside the gene matches. The CDR3 contains 17 residues. This CDR3 reads CASSDSGGPSITGELFF. DNA for the CDR3: TGTGCCAGCAGTGACAGCGGGGGCCCCTCCATAACCGGGGAGCTGTTTTTT.

V gene TRBV11-3 combines with J gene TRBJ2-1; D gene unclear. Germline-derived CDR1 and CDR2 are SGHNT and YENEEA. Trimming took 1 base from V and 0 from J, leaving 10 bases between them. The length of the CDR3 is 16 residues. The CDR3 DNA sequence: TGTGCCAGCAGCTTAGGGTTGGCGGTCTCCTACAATGAGCAGTTCTTC. Translating gives CASSLGLAVSYNEQFF. The whole variable domain, filled in from reference TRBV11-3 and TRBJ2-1, reads EAGVVQSPRYKIIEKKQPVAFWCNPISGHNTLYWYLQNLGQGPELLIRYENEEAVDDSQLPKDRFSAERLKGVDSTLKIQPAELGDSAVYLCASSLGLAVSYNEQFFGPGTRLTVL.

J is TRBJ1-1 and V is TRBV6-1; D remains unclear. Germline loops: CDR1 MNHNS, CDR2 SASEGT. This CDR3 spans 13 amino acids. Trimming took 5 bases from V and 1 from J, leaving 8 bases between them. DNA of the CDR3: TGTGCCAGCAGTACGGACGGGAACACTGAAGCTTTCTTT. It translates to CASSTDGNTEAFF.

The rearrangement uses TRBV11-3 and TRBJ2-7; 13 bases fit TRBD2. CDR1 and CDR2 (germline): SGHNT, YENEEA. The J segment lost 3 bases and the V segment lost 5 bases, leaving 7 bases of the junction unmatched. The CDR3 length is 16 residues. CDR3 loop: CASSPWTSGGVYEQYF. In DNA, the CDR3 is TGTGCCAGCAGCCCCTGGACTAGCGGGGGAGTCTACGAGCAGTACTTC.

The chain joins TRBV28 to TRBJ2-2, with 9 bases lining up with TRBD2. The germline gives CDR1 MDHEN, CDR2 SYDVKM. V dropped 0 bases and J dropped 3; count of bases not matched to a gene: 2. This CDR3 is built from 16 residues. The CDR3: CASSLWGGRDTGELFF. The CDR3 bases are TGTGCCAGCAGTTTATGGGGCGGGAGGGACACCGGGGAGCTGTTTTTT.

This chain links TRBV5-1 with TRBJ1-4, with a weak D call TRBD1 (6 bases). V lost 7 bases and J 4 bases, leaving 17 bases between the germline ends. Germline V gene sequence: CDR1 SGHRS, CDR2 YFSETQ. The CDR3 totals 15 residues. CDR3: CASGFEGGINEKLFF. In DNA, the CDR3 is TGCGCCAGCGGATTTGAAGGGGGGATTAATGAAAAACTGTTTTTT.

This clone was seen only once. The chain is built from TRBV6-5 and TRBJ2-3; tentatively, D is TRBD2 (6 bases). The CDR3 spans 13 residues. Germline CDR1 is MNHEY and CDR2 is SVGAGI. Trimming cost V 6 bases and J 4 bases, with 11 bases left between them. The CDR3 sequence: CASSSLAADTQYF. CDR3 sequence (DNA): TGTGCCAGCAGCTCATTAGCGGCAGATACGCAGTATTTT.

The V call is TRBV29-1, the J call TRBJ2-7; D tentatively reads TRBD1 or TRBD2 (7 bases each). Trimming cost V 6 bases and J 7 bases, with 22 bases left between them. The CDR3 has 14 residues. Looked up from germline, CDR1 is SQVTM and CDR2 is ANQGSEA. The CDR3 protein is CSVTQGGIQGEQYF. DNA of the CDR3: TGCAGCGTGACTCAGGGGGGGATTCAGGGGGAGCAGTACTTC.

This clone occurred once. The gene calls are TRBV9 and TRBJ2-5; no clear D. Trimming removed 4 bases from V and 5 bases from J, with 12 bases in between. The CDR3 length is 13 residues. Germline V gives CDR1 SGDLS, CDR2 YYNGEE. In DNA form, the CDR3 reads TGTGCCAGCAGCCCCCGTGGAGCGGAGACCCAGTACTTC. It codes for CASSPRGAETQYF.

The gene calls are TRBV28 and TRBJ2-7; D may be TRBD2 (5 bases). Germline V gene sequence: CDR1 MDHEN, CDR2 SYDVKM. V was cut by 4 bases and J by 12 bases, with 16 bases left in between. CDR3 length: 12 amino acids. For the CDR3, the DNA is TGTGCCAGCAGTTCGGGATTCATTTTTCCGTACTTC. It is translated as CASSSGFIFPYF.

The V gene is TRBV5-1, the J gene TRBJ2-5; 8 positions match TRBD2. The V gene's germline CDR1 is SGHRS and CDR2 YFSETQ. CDR3 length: 17 residues. J gave up 5 bases and V 0 bases, and 12 bases lay outside the gene matches. This chain's CDR3 is CASSLVLTSASRETQYF. CDR3 nucleotides: TGCGCCAGCAGCTTGGTCTTGACTAGCGCCAGCCGGGAGACCCAGTACTTC.

The chain employs TRBV19 and TRBJ2-2, with D tentatively TRBD2 (6 bases). Trimming took 4 bases from V and 2 from J, leaving 8 bases between them. This CDR3 is 14 amino acids long. Germline loops: CDR1 LNHDA, CDR2 SQIVND (reference sequence). CDR3 DNA: TGTGCCAGTAGTAGGACTAAAAACACCGGGGAGCTGTTTTTT. It translates to CASSRTKNTGELFF.

This chain uses TRBV7-6 with TRBJ2-7; 9 nucleotides align to TRBD2. J gave up 2 bases and V 0 bases, and 5 bases lay outside the gene matches. Germline loops: CDR1 SGHVS, CDR2 FNYEAQ. This CDR3 is built from 16 residues. CDR3 sequence: CASSLAPASGAYEQYF. CDR3 bases: TGTGCCAGCAGCTTAGCGCCGGCTAGCGGGGCCTACGAGCAGTACTTC. The variable domain in full, with the rest retrieved from reference TRBV7-6 and TRBJ2-7, is GAGVSQSPRYKVTKRGQDVALRCDPISGHVSLYWYRQALGQGPEFLTYFNYEAQQDKSGLPNDRFSAERPEGSISTLTIQRTEQRDSAMYRCASSLAPASGAYEQYFGPGTRLTVT.

CDR3 nucleotide sequence: TGTGCCAGCAGTTACGGGCGGGAGGATAATACGCAGTATTTT. Its protein is CASSYGREDNTQYF. This sequence joins TRBV6-6 and TRBJ2-3; TRBD2 matches 8 bases. The CDR3 covers 14 residues. V lost 2 bases and J lost 7; bases outside the gene matches: 5. CDR1 and CDR2 from the germline V gene are MNHNY and SVGAGI (reference sequence).

The chain combines TRBV6-1 with TRBJ2-7; D uncertain. This CDR3 spans 13 amino acids. V was pared by 6 bases and J by 6 bases, with 15 bases between. Germline V lookup: CDR1 MNHNS, CDR2 SASEGT. The CDR3 loop is CASSQPPSAEQYF. The CDR3 nucleotides read TGTGCCAGCAGCCAACCTCCTTCAGCCGAGCAGTACTTC.

This sequence joins TRBV2 and TRBJ2-1, with 13 bases fitting TRBD2. The length of the CDR3 is 15 residues. Germline values: CDR1 SNHLY, CDR2 FYNNEI. The ends lost 6 bases at V and 4 bases at J; junction bases unmatched: 3. The CDR3 reads CASSQLAGGYNEQFF. CDR3 sequence (DNA): TGTGCCAGCAGCCAACTAGCGGGAGGGTACAATGAGCAGTTCTTC.

J is TRBJ2-7 and V is TRBV6-6, with D possibly matching TRBD1 (5 bases). Germline CDR1 MNHNY, CDR2 SVGAGI (reference sequence). CDR3 length: 15 residues. V gave up 6 bases and J gave up 1 base, with 16 bases separating them. Here the CDR3 reads CASSPGFTSSYEQYF. In DNA form, the CDR3 reads TGTGCCAGCAGCCCAGGGTTCACTTCGTCCTACGAGCAGTACTTC.

The chain recombines TRBV7-9 with TRBJ2-7; 9 nucleotides align to TRBD2. The germline CDR1 and CDR2 sequences are SEHNR and FQNEAQ (reference sequence). The CDR3 runs to 15 residues. With V trimmed by 5 bases and J by 3 bases, 8 bases remained unmatched. CDR3 in amino acids: CASSRRGGRDYEQYF. In nucleotides, the CDR3 is TGTGCCAGCAGCCGTCGGGGCGGGAGGGACTACGAGCAGTACTTC.

The chain carries TRBV9 and TRBJ2-1, with 8 bases aligning to TRBD2. The CDR3 has 15 residues. V gave up 4 bases and J gave up 6 bases; unmatched junction bases: 9. Germline values: CDR1 SGDLS, CDR2 YYNGEE. CDR3 sequence (DNA): TGTGCCAGCAGCTCCCTGAGCGGGAGAGCCAATGAGCAGTTCTTC. This codes for CASSSLSGRANEQFF.

CDR3 nucleotides: TGTGCCATCAGGACTAGCGGGAGTCTTTTCGCCGGGGAGCTGTTTTTT. Its translation: CAIRTSGSLFAGELFF. This sequence joins TRBV10-3 and TRBJ2-2; 12 positions match TRBD2. This CDR3 comprises 16 residues. From germline, CDR1 is ENHRY and CDR2 SYGVKD. V lost 6 bases to trimming and J lost 6 bases; unmatched junction nucleotides: 8.

A word on this clone: Germline is not matched at one junction end, which may reflect a read error. Additional DNA sequences in this sample encode the identical CDR3. V and J are TRBV5-4 and TRBJ2-2; D ambiguous. CDR1 SGHNT and CDR2 YYREEE come from the germline V gene (reference sequence). This CDR3 is built from 13 residues. This CDR3 is CASSLDRAGELFF. The CDR3 DNA reads as TGTGCCAGCAGTTTGGATAGGGCCGGGGAGCTGTTTTTT. Full variable domain (rest looked up from reference TRBV5-4 and TRBJ2-2): ETGVTQSPTHLIKTRGQQVTLRCSSQSGHNTVSWYQQALGQGPQFIFQYYREEENGRGNFPPRFSGLQFPNYSSELNVNALELDDSALYLCASSLDRAGELFFGEGSRLTVL.

The chain couples TRBV19 to TRBJ1-2, with D possibly TRBD1 on 6 matching bases. Germline CDR1 and CDR2: LNHDA and SQIVND (reference sequence). V lost 2 bases, J lost 1 base, and 8 bases lay in between. This CDR3 region has 14 residues. CDR3 bases: TGTGCCAGTAGTATACCGACAGGTAACTATGGCTACACCTTC. Residues: CASSIPTGNYGYTF.

V is TRBV11-2 and J is TRBJ1-5, with 8 bases aligning to TRBD1. There are 19 residues in the CDR3. The junction had 18 bases not matched to a gene; V was cut back by 5 bases and J by 3 bases. The germline CDR1 and CDR2 sequences are SGHAT and FQNNGV. CDR3 in amino acids: CASSPRLRTGLYFNQPQHF. The DNA of the CDR3 is TGTGCCAGCAGCCCGCGACTAAGGACAGGGCTTTACTTCAATCAGCCCCAGCATTTT. The full variable domain, in which reference TRBV11-2 and TRBJ1-5 provide the parts outside the CDR3, is EAGVAQSPRYKIIEKRQSVAFWCNPISGHATLYWYQQILGQGPKLLIQFQNNGVVDDSQLPKDRFSAERLKGVDSTLKIQPAKLEDSAVYLCASSPRLRTGLYFNQPQHFGDGTRLSIL.

J is TRBJ1-2 and V is TRBV5-6; D not certain. The CDR3 totals 12 residues. Germline V gives CDR1 SGHDT, CDR2 YYEEEE. Deletions cut 1 base from V and 8 bases from J, with 9 bases between. CDR3 in DNA: TGTGCCAGCAGCTTGAGGGTATCCGGCTACACCTTC. This encodes CASSLRVSGYTF.

The genes are TRBV4-1 and TRBJ2-2; D is unclear. Between the trimmed V and J ends, which lost 0 bases and 3 bases, there was a span of 5 bases. The CDR3 is 14 residues long. Germline V gives CDR1 MGHRA, CDR2 YSYEKL. CDR3 region: CASSQDGYTGELFF. CDR3 bases: TGCGCCAGCAGCCAAGATGGATACACCGGGGAGCTGTTTTTT.